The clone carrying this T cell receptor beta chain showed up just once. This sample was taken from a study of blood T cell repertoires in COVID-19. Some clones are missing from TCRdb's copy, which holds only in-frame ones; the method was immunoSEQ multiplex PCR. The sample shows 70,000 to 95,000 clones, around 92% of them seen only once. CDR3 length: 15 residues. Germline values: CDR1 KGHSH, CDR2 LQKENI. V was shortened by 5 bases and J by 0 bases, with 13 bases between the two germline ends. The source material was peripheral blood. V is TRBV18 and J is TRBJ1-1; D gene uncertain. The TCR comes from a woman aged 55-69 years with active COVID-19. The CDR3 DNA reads TGTGCCAGCTCAGCGGGATCCGGGCTGAACACTGAAGCTTTCTTT. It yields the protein CASSAGSGLNTEAFF.